This paragraph covers one T cell receptor (beta chain) sequence. No antigen is known for it. No clone much larger than this one lies a single base away; base qualities are absent. These data come from a study of CD8+ T cells in alopecia areata (dated 2018 in TCRdb). Looking at the study overall: The treated patients took part in an open-label pilot trial in which moderate-to-severe alopecia areata was treated with oral tofacitinib at 5 to 10 mg twice daily. Tofacitinib was administered for 6 to 18 months, and 6 months of follow-up off drug were then conducted to assess delayed response and recurrence. Disease severity in treated patients was measured with the SALT score, which quantifies the percentage of affected scalp surface area. To study T cell clonal expansion in alopecia areata, the researchers applied high-throughput TCRbeta sequencing to both the C3H/HeJ mouse model and human patients. Human TCRbeta sequencing covered scalp tissue and sorted CD4+ and CD8+ peripheral blood T cells from patchy and totalis/universalis alopecia areata patients and healthy controls. Patients on tofacitinib were biopsied at baseline and after 4 and 24 weeks of treatment, and several of the patients also had a later scalp biopsy. Scalp clonality was compared among normal scalp (n=4), patchy alopecia areata scalp (n=8), and alopecia totalis/universalis scalp (n=8). RNA was extracted with the PAXgene miRNA kit for fixed scalp, the miRNeasy kit for PBMCs, and the RNeasy kit for mouse skin. TCRbeta CDR3 regions were amplified by immunoSEQ multiplex PCR using 35 Vbeta forward and 13 Jbeta reverse primers.

According to the study, the label for this sample's time point signals: less than five weeks on oral tofacitinib. The sample's treatment or condition label, decoded: oral pan-JAK inhibitor, 5-10 mg twice daily. Peripheral blood and lesional scalp punch biopsies were obtained from patients with alopecia areata. After PBMCs were isolated by density centrifugation and stained for CD3, CD4 and CD8, a FACSAria was used to sort CD4+ and CD8+ T cells. Preparation of the library involved the immunoSEQ multiplex PCR assay. For TCR sequencing, RNA was extracted from every sample and reverse transcribed into cDNA to serve as template. SuperScript III was used to make first-strand cDNA, primed with a 2:1 mix of oligo-dT and random hexamers. A synthetic immune receptor repertoire was used to gauge amplification bias, and whatever bias remained was removed computationally. Per the original workflow: Raw reads were preprocessed for error removal, and CDR3 was defined according to IMGT conventions as running from the conserved cysteine to phenylalanine. Clonality was calculated as 1 minus Shannon entropy normalized by log2 of the number of productive unique TCRs. Whether scalp clones were CD4 or CD8 was inferred by matching scalp TCRbeta sequences against CD4 and CD8 repertoires sorted from blood. TCRdb provides this immuneACCESS table in a form limited to in-frame rearrangements. Some clones are lacking; in checked studies, under half of them reflect an unresolved V gene, and why the rest are absent is not known. The V and J calls and the clone size are those of that table, but D and trimming were determined from the DNA. The sample table holds 150,000 to 200,000 clones, of which around three fifths were seen once. The top ten clones comprise 0.91% of the sample.

Here is what the overall study found, with its caveats: Many expanded lesional clones persisted in scalp and blood during tofacitinib treatment, which may partly explain relapse after stopping treatment. Scalp TCR repertoire analysis is complicated because resident alphabeta T cells in normal human skin are also sequenced, whereas mouse skin is dominated by gammadelta T cells. Scalp clonality and the number of expanded CD8+ clones among the top 100 scalp clones were significantly decreased by tofacitinib. Compared with normal scalp, lesional scalp had higher clonality and more expanded CD8+ clones, particularly in alopecia totalis/universalis, a pattern that suggests antigenic drive. Because the treated cohort was small and had only one nonresponder, larger studies are needed to examine links between baseline CD8+ expansion and response. Shared TCR sequences between patients were less evident than in mice, which may be partly attributable to HLA diversity in the patient population.

As encoded in the germline V gene, CDR1 is MNHEY while CDR2 is SVGAGI. Reading from cysteine to phenylalanine, the CDR3 counts 15 amino acids. Only the CDR3 DNA is retained, 45 bases long and in frame from the first base. The germline V end is reduced by 6 bases and the J end by 3 bases; junction bases left unmatched: 10. The receptor chain draws on TRBV6-5 and TRBJ1-1, with 7 central nucleotides matching TRBD1. This material consisted of CD4+ T cells sorted from blood, taken at week 4, from a patient treated with tofacitinib. The origin of this receptor is a human donor with alopecia areata. The DNA sequence follows: TGTGCCAGCAGCGTACGGCAGGGGGAGGACACTGAAGCTTTCTTT. It encodes CASSVRQGEDTEAFF.